The 27 T cell receptor beta chains presented below share a single source sample, sequenced in a study of T cells in tumors after PD-1 blockade. The sample's time point: second of two post-therapy site-matched biopsies roughly 2 months apart. Measured with immunoSEQ multiplex PCR; TCRdb has only the in-frame clones, and not every one. The table has more than 8,000 clones, approximately 60% seen once; the top ten hold around 12%. Here the sequenced sample was tumor tissue, taken after anti-PD-1 treatment. Receptors were obtained from a human donor with basal cell carcinoma.

This chain connects TRBV30 to TRBJ2-1; the D gene could be TRBD1 or TRBD2 (6 bases each). From germline, CDR1 is GTSNPN and CDR2 SVGIG (reference sequence). The CDR3 runs to 15 residues. V lost 2 bases, J lost 4 bases, and 15 bases lay in between. In nucleotides, the CDR3 is TGTGCCTGGAGTCGCGGGTCGGGGGCTTACAATGAGCAGTTCTTC. This encodes CAWSRGSGAYNEQFF. Filled out from reference TRBV30 and TRBJ2-1, the complete variable domain reads SQTIHQWPATLVQPVGSPLSLECTVEGTSNPNLYWYRQAAGRGLQLLFYSVGIGQISSEVPQNLSASRPQDRQFILSSKKLLLSDSGFYLCAWSRGSGAYNEQFFGPGTRLTVL.

The V call is TRBV20-1, the J call TRBJ1-2; D gene ambiguous. The CDR3 contains 11 residues. Deletions cut 3 bases from V and 0 bases from J, with 2 bases between. Germline V gives CDR1 DFQATT, CDR2 SNEGSKA (reference sequence). The CDR3 is CSASSNYGYTF. CDR3 DNA: TGCAGTGCTAGCTCTAACTATGGCTACACCTTC.

This sequence joins TRBV20-1 and TRBJ2-5; possible D gene TRBD2, 7 bases. CDR3 length: 15 amino acids. Germline lookup yields CDR1 DFQATT and CDR2 SNEGSKA (reference sequence). Deletions cut 3 bases from V and 0 bases from J, with 14 bases between. The CDR3 bases are TGCAGTGCTAGTGGGGGCGGGGGCAACCAAGAGACCCAGTACTTC. This encodes CSASGGGGNQETQYF.

The V call is TRBV9, the J call TRBJ2-7, with D possibly TRBD2 on 6 matching bases. The CDR3 covers 15 residues. The ends were cut back, 4 bases at V and 3 bases at J, with 17 bases in the middle. Germline V gene lookup returns CDR1 SGDLS and CDR2 YYNGEE. The CDR3 sequence: CASSIGGGGYYEQYF. The DNA of the CDR3 is TGTGCCAGCAGCATCGGGGGTGGCGGCTACTACGAGCAGTACTTC.

The sample holds a few counts of this clone. V and J are TRBV27 and TRBJ1-1; D is possibly TRBD1 (5 bases). Trimming cost V 3 bases and J 1 base, with 12 bases left between them. CDR1 and CDR2 from the germline V gene are MNHEY and SMNVEV (reference sequence). CDR3 size: 15 residues. This CDR3 is CASSFLADRNTEAFF. For the CDR3, the DNA is TGTGCCAGCAGTTTTTTGGCCGACAGGAACACTGAAGCTTTCTTT.

The rearrangement uses TRBV3-1 (or the pseudogene TRBV3-2) and TRBJ2-1; weak D call: TRBD2 (6 bases). V gave up 4 bases and J gave up 0 bases, with 16 bases separating them. Germline values: CDR1 LGHDT, CDR2 YNNKEL (reference sequence). This CDR3 is 17 amino acids long. The chain's CDR3 is CASSRTPGGSSYNEQFF. The CDR3 coding sequence is TGTGCCAGCAGCCGAACACCCGGAGGGAGCTCCTACAATGAGCAGTTCTTC.

The V and J genes are TRBV5-1 and TRBJ1-2, with 7 bases aligning to TRBD1. V trimming: 4 bases; J trimming: 4 bases; junction bases outside the gene matches: 7. CDR3 size: 14 residues. Germline V gives CDR1 SGHRS, CDR2 YFSETQ. CDR3 DNA sequence: TGCGCCAGCAGCCCTGAGGACAGGACCTATGGCTACACCTTC. Protein sequence: CASSPEDRTYGYTF. The full variable domain, with the rest looked up from reference TRBV5-1 and TRBJ1-2, is KAGVTQTPRYLIKTRGQQVTLSCSPISGHRSVSWYQQTPGQGLQFLFEYFSETQRNKGNFPGRFSGRQFSNSRSEMNVSTLELGDSALYLCASSPEDRTYGYTFGSGTRLTVV.

The CDR3 DNA is TGTGCCAGCAGTTTTAGCACAGATACGCAGTATTTT. Its protein is CASSFSTDTQYF. The chain employs TRBV2 and TRBJ2-3; no definite D call. V shed 5 bases and J shed 0 bases, with 3 bases lying between them. Germline V lookup: CDR1 SNHLY, CDR2 FYNNEI. The CDR3 has 12 residues.

The chain couples TRBV19 to TRBJ2-5; 11 nucleotides line up with TRBD2. CDR3 length equals 17 residues. CDR1 LNHDA and CDR2 SQIVND come from the germline V gene (reference sequence). The V and J ends lost 6 bases and 1 base, in that order; junction bases with no gene match: 10. The CDR3 region is CASSPRGSGGAQETQYF. The CDR3, as DNA: TGTGCCAGTAGCCCCCGGGGTAGCGGGGGGGCCCAAGAGACCCAGTACTTC.

This clone was picked up a small number of times. The chain joins TRBV19 to TRBJ2-2; 8 nucleotides match TRBD1. From germline, CDR1 is LNHDA and CDR2 SQIVND (reference sequence). This CDR3 has 16 amino acids. With 4 bases clipped from V and 7 bases from J, the junction kept 11 bases outside the gene matches. CDR3 sequence: CASSTRTGRNSGELFF. The DNA for the CDR3 is TGTGCCAGTAGTACCCGGACAGGGAGGAATAGCGGGGAGCTGTTTTTT.

V and J are TRBV24-1 and TRBJ2-2, with D maybe TRBD1 (5 bases). Trimming took 0 bases from V and 5 from J, leaving 9 bases between them. The CDR3 sequence is 15 residues long. The germline CDR1 and CDR2 sequences are KGHDR and SFDVKD. CDR3 DNA: TGTGCCACCAGTGATTTGGGGGCGCGAACCGGGGAGCTGTTTTTT. This encodes CATSDLGARTGELFF.

The DNA for the CDR3 is TGTGCCAGCAGTCCCGTCCCGGGGGGAAACACCGGGGAGCTGTTTTTT. Translated, it gives CASSPVPGGNTGELFF. The J gene is TRBJ2-2, the V gene TRBV28, with 7 bases fitting TRBD2. Per the germline V gene, CDR1 is MDHEN and CDR2 is SYDVKM. This CDR3 is 16 amino acids long. V dropped 5 bases and J dropped 2; count of bases not matched to a gene: 8.

The chain couples TRBV4-1 to TRBJ1-2, with 10 bases fitting TRBD1. V gave up 0 bases and J gave up 8 bases; unmatched junction bases: 9. From germline, CDR1 is MGHRA and CDR2 YSYEKL. This CDR3 is built from 16 residues. The chain's CDR3 is CASSQEWDRGVGGYTF. The CDR3 DNA reads as TGCGCCAGCAGCCAAGAGTGGGACAGGGGAGTAGGGGGCTACACCTTC.

The chain recombines TRBV4-1 with TRBJ2-3; D unclear. Germline CDR1 MGHRA, CDR2 YSYEKL. Trimming cost V 2 bases and J 6 bases, with 12 bases left between them. The length of the CDR3 is 14 residues. CDR3 loop: CASSQMIGLDTQYF. The DNA for the CDR3 is TGCGCCAGCAGCCAAATGATCGGGCTGGATACGCAGTATTTT.

CDR3 loop: CASSYPTGDAEAFF. In DNA form, the CDR3 reads TGTGCCAGCAGCTACCCTACAGGGGATGCTGAAGCTTTCTTT. The V gene is TRBV28, the J gene TRBJ1-1, with TRBD1 matching 7 bases. With 6 bases clipped from V and 6 bases from J, the junction kept 10 bases outside the gene matches. The CDR3 is 14 amino acids. Looked up from germline, CDR1 is MDHEN and CDR2 is SYDVKM.

This clone was seen a few times. The V call is TRBV5-1, the J call TRBJ2-5; D perhaps matches TRBD1 (5 bases). Germline lookup yields CDR1 SGHRS and CDR2 YFSETQ. This CDR3 contains 13 residues. The ends were cut back, 6 bases at V and 5 bases at J, with 14 bases in the middle. CDR3 in amino acids: CASNAQGRETQYF. The CDR3 DNA is TGCGCCAGCAACGCGCAGGGCCGGGAGACCCAGTACTTC.

The V gene is TRBV11-3, the J gene TRBJ2-2; TRBD1 agrees at 10 bases. V shed 2 bases and J 6 bases; nucleotides not matched to a gene: 3. The germline CDR1 and CDR2 sequences are SGHNT and YENEEA. The CDR3 is 15 amino acids. The CDR3: CASSLTGTGAGELFF. CDR3 DNA: TGTGCCAGCAGCTTAACCGGGACAGGGGCCGGGGAGCTGTTTTTT.

This clone was counted between two and nine times. The V call is TRBV18, the J call TRBJ2-3; D remains unclear. The CDR3 runs to 14 residues. Germline lookup yields CDR1 KGHSH and CDR2 LQKENI. The ends were cut back, 4 bases at V and 6 bases at J, with 14 bases in the middle. The CDR3 loop reads CASSRSPGGDTQYF. In nucleotides, the CDR3 is TGTGCCAGCTCACGGAGTCCGGGTGGGGATACGCAGTATTTT.

In this sample, this clone turned up a few times. The gene calls are TRBV18 and TRBJ1-6; D call uncertain. CDR1 and CDR2 from the germline V gene are KGHSH and LQKENI. Between the trimmed V and J ends, which lost 5 bases and 10 bases, there was a span of 12 bases. The CDR3 is 13 amino acids. The CDR3 here is CASSTTVSSPLHF. In DNA form, the CDR3 reads TGTGCCAGCTCAACCACTGTATCATCACCCCTCCACTTT.

The rearrangement joins TRBV19 to TRBJ1-5; D may be TRBD1 (6 bases). The CDR3 runs 15 residues. The V end lost 1 base, the J end lost 3 bases, and 10 bases lay between the germline ends. In germline, CDR1 is LNHDA, CDR2 SQIVND (reference sequence). The CDR3 bases are TGTGCCAGTAGTATAGGAGGGGGTCCCAATCAGCCCCAGCATTTT. Translation: CASSIGGGPNQPQHF.

To note about this clone: Other nucleotide sequences from this sample produce the same CDR3. The genes are TRBV29-1 and TRBJ2-2, with 12 bases fitting TRBD2. J gave up 1 base and V 7 bases, and 10 bases lay outside the gene matches. CDR1 is SQVTM and CDR2 is ANQGSEA in the germline V gene. The CDR3 totals 17 residues. CDR3 sequence: CSAPRASGGGNTGELFF. CDR3 DNA sequence: TGCAGCGCTCCGCGAGCTAGCGGGGGGGGGAACACCGGGGAGCTGTTTTTT.

The chain carries TRBV24-1 and TRBJ2-1; TRBD1 aligns across 7 bases. The J segment lost 10 bases and the V segment lost 3 bases, leaving 5 bases of the junction unmatched. The germline V gene encodes CDR1 KGHDR and CDR2 SFDVKD. The CDR3 contains 13 residues. The CDR3 nucleotides read TGTGCCACCAGTGATATACAGGGGAACGAGCAGTTCTTC. Translating it yields CATSDIQGNEQFF.

The genes are TRBV30 and TRBJ1-4; D may be TRBD1 (5 bases). The CDR3 runs to 12 residues. Germline-derived CDR1 and CDR2 are GTSNPN and SVGIG (reference sequence). The germline V and J ends were trimmed by 5 bases and 4 bases, with 8 bases remaining between them. The CDR3 bases are TGTGCCTGGGGGGGAATTAATGAAAAACTGTTTTTT. Protein product: CAWGGINEKLFF.

The chain recombines TRBV7-6 with TRBJ2-7; D uncertain. The germline V and J ends were trimmed by 4 bases and 5 bases, with 9 bases remaining between them. In germline, CDR1 is SGHVS, CDR2 FNYEAQ. The CDR3 is made up of 12 amino acids. DNA of the CDR3: TGTGCCAGCAGCTCGTATGTCGACGAGCAGTACTTC. Amino acid sequence: CASSSYVDEQYF.

The chain combines TRBV7-8 with TRBJ2-1, with 9 nucleotides matching TRBD1. The CDR3 covers 15 residues. Trimming removed 5 bases from V and 4 bases from J; junction bases left unmatched: 6. Germline CDR1 SGHVS, CDR2 FQNEAQ. Here the CDR3 DNA reads TGTGCCAGCAGCCAAAGGGACAGGGCGTACAATGAGCAGTTCTTC. It encodes CASSQRDRAYNEQFF.

V gene TRBV6-5 combines with J gene TRBJ2-7; TRBD2 aligns across 7 bases. This CDR3 is 15 amino acids long. The V gene end was trimmed by 11 bases and the J gene end by 3 bases; junction bases not matched to a gene: 16. The germline V gene has CDR1 MNHEY and CDR2 SVGAGI. The CDR3 sequence: CAGPCGRVSLYEQYF. CDR3 in DNA: TGTGCCGGCCCATGTGGGAGGGTAAGTCTCTACGAGCAGTACTTC.

The chain recombines TRBV6-5 with TRBJ2-7, with a weak D call TRBD2 (7 bases). Germline V CDR1 and CDR2: MNHEY, SVGAGI. Trimming left V 6 bases short and J 0 bases short, with 12 bases between. The CDR3 has 14 residues. As DNA, the CDR3 is TGTGCCAGCAGCCGCGGGGGCCCCTCCTACGAGCAGTACTTC. Its protein product is CASSRGGPSYEQYF.